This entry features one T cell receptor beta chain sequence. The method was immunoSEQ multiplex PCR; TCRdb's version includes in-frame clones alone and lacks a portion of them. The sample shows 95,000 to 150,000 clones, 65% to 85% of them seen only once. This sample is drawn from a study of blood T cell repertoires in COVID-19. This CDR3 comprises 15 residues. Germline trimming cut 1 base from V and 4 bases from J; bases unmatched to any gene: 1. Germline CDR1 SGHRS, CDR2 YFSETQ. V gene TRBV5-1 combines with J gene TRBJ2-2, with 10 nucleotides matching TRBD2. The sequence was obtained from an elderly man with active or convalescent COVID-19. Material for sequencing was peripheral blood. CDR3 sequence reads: CASSLTSGITGELFF. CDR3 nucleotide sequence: TGCGCCAGCAGCTTGACTAGCGGGATCACCGGGGAGCTGTTTTTT.